These 21 T cell receptor beta chains share one sample of origin, sequenced in a study of human T cells and chemical hapten exposure. Documented time point: pre-sensitization, week 0. As for treatment: therapeutic diphenylcyclopropenone sensitization with weekly scalp DPC. TCRdb ran MiXCR on the RACE reads and lists one entry per CDR3 protein. The sample lists 85,000 to 120,000 distinct CDR3 sequences; 12% were seen once. The source was whole blood, collected in connection with sensitization to the hapten diphenylcyclopropenone (DPC). These receptors came from a woman aged 45-60 years with alopecia areata. Some clones in this sample may be carry-over from other donors' samples.

This clonotype came up a few times. V usage is TRBV4-3 and J usage is TRBJ2-3; D unresolved. This CDR3 is 16 amino acids long. V was cut by 0 bases and J by 1 base, with 11 bases left in between. In germline, CDR1 is LGHNA, CDR2 YSLEER. As DNA, the CDR3 is TGCGCCAGCAGCCAAGATAAGGGCACTCGCACAGATACGCAGTATTTT. Translating gives CASSQDKGTRTDTQYF.

This clonotype appeared many times. The chain links TRBV20-1 to TRBJ2-3, with 11 bases aligning to TRBD2. Germline assignment: CDR1 DFQATT and CDR2 SNEGSKA (reference sequence). Trimming at V came to 6 bases and at J to 6 bases, leaving 8 bases not matched to a gene. The CDR3 runs 14 residues. The CDR3 protein is CSAYSGGAGDTQYF. CDR3 in DNA: TGCAGTGCCTATAGCGGGGGGGCCGGGGATACGCAGTATTTT.

The chain has TRBV4-2 and TRBJ2-2; D gene unclear. Germline loops: CDR1 LGHNA, CDR2 YNFKEQ. V was trimmed by 0 bases and J by 4 bases, leaving 18 bases between them. There are 18 residues in the CDR3. The CDR3 is CASSQDLSARRLTGELFF. CDR3 sequence (DNA): TGTGCCAGCAGCCAAGATTTAAGCGCCCGTAGACTCACCGGGGAGCTGTTTTTT.

Here the CDR3 DNA reads TGTGCCAGCATCATAGCGGGGGGCAATGAGCAGTTCTTC. Translating it yields CASIIAGGNEQFF. The chain links TRBV11-2 to TRBJ2-1, with 10 bases aligning to TRBD2. The CDR3 contains 13 residues. Germline values: CDR1 SGHAT, CDR2 FQNNGV. Trimming removed 7 bases from V and 6 bases from J; junction bases left unmatched: 3.

In its sample, this clonotype was seen a few times. The rearrangement links TRBV9 to TRBJ2-6, with D uncertain. The CDR3 is 13 amino acids. The V gene lost 5 bases and the J gene lost 13 bases, with 16 bases spanning the gap. Germline loops: CDR1 SGDLS, CDR2 YYNGEE. This CDR3 is CASSPPRGSVLTF. CDR3 nucleotides: TGTGCCAGCAGTCCCCCCCGTGGTTCAGTCCTGACTTTC. The whole variable domain, filled in from reference TRBV9 and TRBJ2-6, reads DSGVTQTPKHLITATGQRVTLRCSPRSGDLSVYWYQQSLDQGLQFLIQYYNGEERAKGNILERFSAQQFPDLHSELNLSSLELGDSALYFCASSPPRGSVLTFGAGSRLTVL.

This chain connects TRBV6-1 to TRBJ1-2; 12 bases are a match to TRBD1. In germline, CDR1 is MNHNS, CDR2 SASEGT. The J segment lost 7 bases and the V segment lost 3 bases, leaving 3 bases of the junction unmatched. The CDR3 spans 14 residues. This CDR3 is CASSEGQGALGYTF. CDR3 nucleotide sequence: TGTGCCAGCAGTGAGGGACAGGGGGCGCTTGGCTACACCTTC.

The rearrangement joins TRBV7-9 to TRBJ1-5; the D is unclear. CDR1 and CDR2 from the germline V gene are SEHNR and FQNEAQ (reference sequence). This CDR3 has 13 residues. The germline V and J ends were trimmed by 5 bases and 5 bases, with 10 bases remaining between them. This CDR3 reads CASSQDGDQPQHF. The CDR3, as DNA: TGTGCCAGCAGCCAGGACGGCGATCAGCCCCAGCATTTT.

The chain combines TRBV18 with TRBJ1-5; the match to TRBD1 covers 10 bases. Germline assignment: CDR1 KGHSH and CDR2 LQKENI. This CDR3 is built from 13 residues. Unmatched junction bases numbered 0, after V lost 2 bases and J lost 8 bases. The CDR3 nucleotides read TGTGCCAGCTCACCAGGACAGGGGGAGCCCCAGCATTTT. This translates into CASSPGQGEPQHF.

The table lists this clonotype with many counts. The chain uses TRBV7-9 and TRBJ2-2; D not resolved. There are 14 residues in the CDR3. The V and J ends lost 4 bases and 6 bases respectively, with 12 bases between them. CDR1 and CDR2 from the germline V gene are SEHNR and FQNEAQ (reference sequence). The CDR3 DNA sequence: TGTGCCAGCAGCTCCCTCTCCTCCGCCGGGGAGCTGTTTTTT. Protein: CASSSLSSAGELFF.

This clonotype was detected many times. The chain has TRBV14 and TRBJ2-3; 8 bases fit TRBD2. After removal of 4 bases from V and 1 base from J, the junction contained 16 bases not matched to a gene. This CDR3 is built from 19 residues. Germline V gene sequence: CDR1 SGHDN, CDR2 FVKESK. CDR3 coding DNA: TGTGCCAGCAGCCCTCTGGAGCGGGGGATCTTACGGGGCACAGATACGCAGTATTTT. Residues: CASSPLERGILRGTDTQYF. The full variable domain, its missing parts supplied by reference TRBV14 and TRBJ2-3, is EAGVTQFPSHSVIEKGQTVTLRCDPISGHDNLYWYRRVMGKEIKFLLHFVKESKQDESGMPNNRFLAERTGGTYSTLKVQPAELEDSGVYFCASSPLERGILRGTDTQYFGPGTRLTVL.

Worth noting for this clonotype: A clone one base away is much larger, so this may be a read error. The CDR3 is CVSTLAGRRNTEAFF. Written as DNA, the CDR3 is TGTGTCAGCACCCTTGCGGGACGACGAAACACTGAAGCTTTCTTT. This chain joins TRBV18 and TRBJ1-1, with a possible D match to TRBD1 (5 bases). The CDR3 consists of 15 residues. Looked up from germline, CDR1 is KGHSH and CDR2 is LQKENI.

This clonotype has a count of ten or more. The rearrangement uses TRBV28 and TRBJ2-5, with TRBD2 as a possible D gene (6 bases). CDR1 and CDR2 from the germline V gene are MDHEN and SYDVKM. V was cut by 5 bases and J by 3 bases, with 19 bases left in between. The CDR3 is 16 residues long. The CDR3 DNA follows: TGTGCCAGCAGTCCAAACCATTGGGACTTCGAAGAGACCCAGTACTTC. Translating it yields CASSPNHWDFEETQYF.

This sequence joins TRBV6-5 and TRBJ1-1, with a tentative D call TRBD1 (6 bases). CDR3 size: 14 residues. Trimming removed 2 bases at V and 6 bases at J, with 13 bases between. Germline V gene lookup returns CDR1 MNHEY and CDR2 SVGAGI. The chain's CDR3 is CASSYRGQLAEAFF. The CDR3 DNA reads TGTGCCAGCAGTTACCGGGGGCAGTTGGCTGAAGCTTTCTTT.

This clonotype has more than one count but fewer than ten. The chain is built from TRBV28 and TRBJ1-2; D call uncertain. V dropped 2 bases and J dropped 5 bases, with 9 bases sitting between them. The germline CDR1 and CDR2 sequences are MDHEN and SYDVKM. The CDR3 runs 13 residues. The CDR3: CASSLGIVYGYTF. The CDR3, as DNA: TGTGCCAGCAGTTTAGGGATAGTTTATGGCTACACCTTC.

The CDR3 region is CASTLAGDTTDTQYF. The CDR3 nucleotides are TGTGCCAGCACCTTAGCGGGGGACACCACAGATACGCAGTATTTT. The V call is TRBV28, the J call TRBJ2-3; 9 bases line up with TRBD2. Germline trimming cut 7 bases from V and 2 bases from J; bases unmatched to any gene: 7. The CDR3 totals 15 residues. Per germline, CDR1 MDHEN and CDR2 SYDVKM.

The chain couples TRBV28 to TRBJ2-7, with 8 bases that match TRBD2. After removal of 2 bases from V and 3 bases from J, the junction contained 3 bases not matched to a gene. Germline lookup yields CDR1 MDHEN and CDR2 SYDVKM. This CDR3 comprises 14 residues. The CDR3 here is CASSLIAGHYEQYF. CDR3 DNA: TGTGCCAGCAGTTTAATAGCGGGACACTACGAGCAGTACTTC.

For the CDR3, the DNA is TGCGCCAGCAGGACCGAATTCTCTGGGGCCAACGTCCTGACTTTC. Translating it yields CASRTEFSGANVLTF. The chain employs TRBV10-2 and TRBJ2-6, with no clear D. Between the trimmed V and J ends, which lost 6 bases and 0 bases, there was a span of 9 bases. The germline CDR1 and CDR2 sequences are WSHSY and SAAADI. This CDR3 region has 15 residues.

The V and J genes are TRBV5-1 and TRBJ2-1; D possibly corresponds to TRBD2 (5 bases). Looked up from germline, CDR1 is SGHRS and CDR2 is YFSETQ. This CDR3 comprises 16 residues. Trimming shortened V by 0 bases and J by 8 bases, and 18 bases separated the two germline ends. As DNA, the CDR3 is TGCGCCAGCAGCTTGGGGGCCCCGCCGGGAATCCATGAGCAGTTCTTC. Protein sequence: CASSLGAPPGIHEQFF.

The chain combines TRBV12-3 or TRBV12-4 with TRBJ1-6; 8 bases are shared with TRBD1. The CDR3 length is 15 residues. V was clipped by 5 bases and J by 7 bases; unmatched bases: 7. Here the CDR3 reads CASSGKDRANSPLHF. The CDR3 bases are TGTGCCAGCAGTGGCAAGGACAGGGCGAATTCACCCCTCCACTTT.

DNA of the CDR3: TGCAGCGTCATGGGACCGAAGAACACTGAAGCTTTCTTT. Its translation: CSVMGPKNTEAFF. The rearrangement links TRBV29-1 to TRBJ1-1; possibly TRBD1 for D (5 bases). V was cut by 6 bases and J by 1 base, with 12 bases left in between. Germline V lookup: CDR1 SQVTM, CDR2 ANQGSEA. This CDR3 has 13 residues.

This clonotype was recorded a few times. The chain recombines TRBV29-1 with TRBJ2-3, with 7 nucleotides matching TRBD2. Trimming at V came to 5 bases and at J to 4 bases, leaving 9 bases not matched to a gene. The CDR3 spans 14 residues. CDR1 SQVTM and CDR2 ANQGSEA come from the germline V gene. The CDR3 loop is CSVTAAGRADTQYF. The CDR3 DNA follows: TGCAGCGTTACCGCAGCAGGGAGGGCAGATACGCAGTATTTT.